What follows are 9 T cell receptor beta chains derived from one specimen sequenced in a study of cytomegalovirus exposure and HLA in healthy donors. Amplification used 60 Vbeta primers and 13 Jbeta primers. Generated by immunoSEQ multiplex PCR, the TCRdb table keeps only in-frame clones and is missing some. The sample holds roughly 140,000 clones, roughly three quarters seen once. The sequencing sample was made of PBMCs. All receptors come from a human donor in good health.

This clone came up once. The chain couples TRBV9 to TRBJ1-1, with D perhaps TRBD1 (6 bases). The CDR3 has 15 residues. The V end lost 6 bases, the J end lost 1 base, and 16 bases lay between the germline ends. The germline gives CDR1 SGDLS, CDR2 YYNGEE. The CDR3 reads CASTQNLQGNTEAFF. Written as DNA, the CDR3 is TGTGCCAGCACCCAGAACCTACAGGGGAACACTGAAGCTTTCTTT. The whole variable domain, remainder taken from reference TRBV9 and TRBJ1-1, is DSGVTQTPKHLITATGQRVTLRCSPRSGDLSVYWYQQSLDQGLQFLIQYYNGEERAKGNILERFSAQQFPDLHSELNLSSLELGDSALYFCASTQNLQGNTEAFFGQGTRLTVV.

The chain is built from TRBV7-2 and TRBJ2-3, with D possibly TRBD2 on 5 matching bases. This CDR3 is 15 amino acids long. CDR1 and CDR2 (germline): SGHTA, FQGNSA. V gave up 5 bases and J gave up 4 bases, with 16 bases separating them. CDR3 region: CASSPTSLASDTQYF. The CDR3, as DNA: TGTGCCAGCAGCCCCACCTCCCTAGCTTCAGATACGCAGTATTTT.

The chain recombines TRBV7-9 with TRBJ2-1; weak D call: TRBD2 (6 bases). Germline CDR1 reads SEHNR; CDR2 reads FQNEAQ (reference sequence). The CDR3 is 13 residues long. V lost 2 bases, J lost 5 bases, and 7 bases lay in between. The CDR3: CASSLPGDNEQFF. CDR3 coding DNA: TGTGCCAGCAGCTTACCGGGGGACAATGAGCAGTTCTTC.

J is TRBJ1-2 and V is TRBV7-9, with 8 bases aligning to TRBD1. CDR1 is SEHNR and CDR2 is FQNEAQ in the germline V gene (reference sequence). With 11 bases clipped from V and 6 bases from J, the junction kept 5 bases outside the gene matches. The CDR3 runs 11 residues. The CDR3 DNA follows: TGTGCCCACGAGACAGGGGATGGCTACACCTTC. It encodes CAHETGDGYTF.

Written as DNA, the CDR3 is TGTGCCAGCTCGGACAGCGGGACCTATGGCTACACCTTC. Translated, it gives CASSDSGTYGYTF. The chain couples TRBV18 to TRBJ1-2; the D gene is possibly TRBD1 (6 bases). The CDR3 covers 13 residues. In germline, CDR1 is KGHSH, CDR2 LQKENI. The V gene lost 6 bases and the J gene lost 4 bases, with 12 bases spanning the gap. Full variable domain (outside the CDR3, taken from reference TRBV18 and TRBJ1-2): NAGVMQNPRHLVRRRGQEARLRCSPMKGHSHVYWYRQLPEEGLKFMVYLQKENIIDESGMPKERFSAEFPKEGPSILRIQQVVRGDSAAYFCASSDSGTYGYTFGSGTRLTVV.

The rearrangement joins TRBV13 to TRBJ1-6; D not resolved. Germline V gene data show CDR1 as PRHDT and CDR2 as FYEKMQ (reference sequence). The CDR3 runs to 13 residues. The ends were cut back, 3 bases at V and 14 bases at J, with 14 bases in the middle. The CDR3 here is CASSLEAPGSLHF. CDR3 nucleotides: TGTGCCAGCAGCTTGGAGGCCCCTGGTTCCCTCCACTTT.

The chain employs TRBV7-8 and TRBJ2-3; 7 nucleotides line up with TRBD1. This CDR3 contains 12 residues. V gave up 5 bases and J gave up 10 bases; unmatched junction bases: 6. Germline V gives CDR1 SGHVS, CDR2 FQNEAQ. The CDR3 bases are TGTGCCAGCAGCCAGGGGGATCGAGCGCAGTATTTT. This gives the protein CASSQGDRAQYF.

As concerns this clone: At one end the junction does not follow the germline gene, possibly because of a read error. The chain uses TRBV7-9 and TRBJ2-7, with TRBD2 matching over 10 bases. The CDR3 contains 14 residues. The germline V gene has CDR1 SEHNR and CDR2 FQNEAQ (reference sequence). This CDR3 is CASSLSLAGYGQYF. The CDR3 bases are TGTGCCAGCAGCTTATCACTAGCGGGATACGGGCAGTACTTC.

The gene calls are TRBV6-1 and TRBJ1-2; 8 bases are a match to TRBD1. In germline, CDR1 is MNHNS, CDR2 SASEGT. V gave up 5 bases and J gave up 6 bases; unmatched junction bases: 8. This CDR3 contains 14 residues. CDR3 loop: CASSLWTGPDGYTF. DNA of the CDR3: TGTGCCAGCAGTTTGTGGACAGGGCCGGATGGCTACACCTTC.